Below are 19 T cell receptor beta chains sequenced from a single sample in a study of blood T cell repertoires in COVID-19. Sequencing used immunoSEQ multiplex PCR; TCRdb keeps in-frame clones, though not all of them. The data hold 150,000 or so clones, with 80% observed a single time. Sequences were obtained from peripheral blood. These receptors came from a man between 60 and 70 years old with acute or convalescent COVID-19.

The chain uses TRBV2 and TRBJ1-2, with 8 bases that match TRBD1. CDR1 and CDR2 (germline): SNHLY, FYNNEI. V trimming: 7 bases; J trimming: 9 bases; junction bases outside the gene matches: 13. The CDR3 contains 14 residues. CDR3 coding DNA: TGTGCCAGCATTAGGGCCCAGGGGGCTGCCAGCTACACCTTC. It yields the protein CASIRAQGAASYTF.

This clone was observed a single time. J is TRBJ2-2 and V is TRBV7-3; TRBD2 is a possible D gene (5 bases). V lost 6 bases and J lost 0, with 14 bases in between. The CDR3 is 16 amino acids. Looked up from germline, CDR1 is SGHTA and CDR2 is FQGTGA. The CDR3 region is CASSDPKLANTGELFF. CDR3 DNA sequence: TGTGCCAGCAGTGACCCGAAACTAGCGAACACCGGGGAGCTGTTTTTT.

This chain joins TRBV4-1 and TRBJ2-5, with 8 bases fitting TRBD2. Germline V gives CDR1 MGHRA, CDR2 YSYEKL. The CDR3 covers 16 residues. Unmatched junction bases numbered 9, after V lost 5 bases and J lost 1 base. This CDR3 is CASSAQAGGPQETQYF. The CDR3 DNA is TGCGCCAGCAGCGCCCAGGCGGGGGGTCCCCAAGAGACCCAGTACTTC.

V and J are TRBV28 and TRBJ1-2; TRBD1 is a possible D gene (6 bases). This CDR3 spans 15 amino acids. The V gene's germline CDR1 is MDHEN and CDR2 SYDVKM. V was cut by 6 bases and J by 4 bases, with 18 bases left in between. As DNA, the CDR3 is TGTGCCAGCAGGGAACAAGGGGGAAAAGGCTATGGCTACACCTTC. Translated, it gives CASREQGGKGYGYTF.

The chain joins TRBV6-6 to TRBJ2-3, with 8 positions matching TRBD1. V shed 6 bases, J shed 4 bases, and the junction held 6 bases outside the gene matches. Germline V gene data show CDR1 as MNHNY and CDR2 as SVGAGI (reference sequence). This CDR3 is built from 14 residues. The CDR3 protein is CASSKQGVADTQYF. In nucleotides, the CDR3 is TGTGCCAGCAGCAAACAGGGGGTGGCAGATACGCAGTATTTT.

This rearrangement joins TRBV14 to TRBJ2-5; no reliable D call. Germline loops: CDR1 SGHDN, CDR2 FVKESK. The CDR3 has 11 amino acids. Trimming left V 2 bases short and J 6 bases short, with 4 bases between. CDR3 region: CASSQYKTQYF. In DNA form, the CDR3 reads TGTGCCAGCAGCCAATACAAGACCCAGTACTTC. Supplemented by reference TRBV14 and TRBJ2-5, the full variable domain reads EAGVTQFPSHSVIEKGQTVTLRCDPISGHDNLYWYRRVMGKEIKFLLHFVKESKQDESGMPNNRFLAERTGGTYSTLKVQPAELEDSGVYFCASSQYKTQYFGPGTRLLVL.

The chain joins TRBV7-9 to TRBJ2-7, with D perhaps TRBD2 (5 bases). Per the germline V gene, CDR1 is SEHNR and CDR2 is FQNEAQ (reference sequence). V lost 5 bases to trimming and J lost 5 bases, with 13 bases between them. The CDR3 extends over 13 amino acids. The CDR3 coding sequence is TGTGCCAGCAGCCCCACGGGGTTCCACGAGCAGTACTTC. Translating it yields CASSPTGFHEQYF.

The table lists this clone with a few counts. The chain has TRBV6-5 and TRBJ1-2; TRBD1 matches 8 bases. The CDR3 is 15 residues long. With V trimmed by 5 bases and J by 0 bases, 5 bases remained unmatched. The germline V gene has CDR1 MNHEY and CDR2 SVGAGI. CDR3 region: CASSRDRNSNYGYTF. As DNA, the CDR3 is TGTGCCAGCAGTCGGGACAGGAATTCTAACTATGGCTACACCTTC.

Written as DNA, the CDR3 is TGTGCCAGCAGCGTAGCCTCGAACACTGAAGCTTTCTTT. Translated: CASSVASNTEAFF. The chain combines TRBV9 with TRBJ1-1; the D is unclear. This CDR3 has 13 residues. The germline V gene encodes CDR1 SGDLS and CDR2 YYNGEE. V lost 0 bases and J lost 1, with 4 bases in between.

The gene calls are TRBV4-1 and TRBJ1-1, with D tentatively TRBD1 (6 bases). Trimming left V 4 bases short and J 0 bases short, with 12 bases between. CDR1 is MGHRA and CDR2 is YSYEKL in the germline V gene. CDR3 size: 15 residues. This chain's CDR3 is CASSLRDTMNTEAFF. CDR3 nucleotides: TGCGCCAGCAGCCTGAGGGACACAATGAACACTGAAGCTTTCTTT.

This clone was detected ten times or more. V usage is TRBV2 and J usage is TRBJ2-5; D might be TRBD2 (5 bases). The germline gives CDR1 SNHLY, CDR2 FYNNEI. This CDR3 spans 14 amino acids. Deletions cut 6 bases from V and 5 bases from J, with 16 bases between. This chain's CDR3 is CASRADSPLETQYF. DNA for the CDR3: TGTGCCAGCAGGGCGGACTCTCCGCTCGAGACCCAGTACTTC.

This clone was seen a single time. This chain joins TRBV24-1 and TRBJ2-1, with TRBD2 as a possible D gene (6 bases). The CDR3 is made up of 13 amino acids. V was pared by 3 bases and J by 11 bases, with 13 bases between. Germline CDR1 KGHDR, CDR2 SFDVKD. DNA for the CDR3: TGTGCCACCAGTGATGGCCCACTAGCCAAGCAGTTCTTC. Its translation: CATSDGPLAKQFF.

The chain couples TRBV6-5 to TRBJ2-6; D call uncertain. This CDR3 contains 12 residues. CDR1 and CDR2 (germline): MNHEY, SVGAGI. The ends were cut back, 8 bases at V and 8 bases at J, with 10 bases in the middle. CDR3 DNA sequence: TGTGCCAGCTCTAGGCGTTCCAACGTCCTGACTTTC. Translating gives CASSRRSNVLTF.

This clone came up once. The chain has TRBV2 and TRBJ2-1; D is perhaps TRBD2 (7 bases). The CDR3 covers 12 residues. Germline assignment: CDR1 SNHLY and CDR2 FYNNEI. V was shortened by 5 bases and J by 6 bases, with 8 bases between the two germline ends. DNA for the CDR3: TGTGCCAGCAGTCGGGGGGCCAATGAGCAGTTCTTC. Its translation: CASSRGANEQFF.

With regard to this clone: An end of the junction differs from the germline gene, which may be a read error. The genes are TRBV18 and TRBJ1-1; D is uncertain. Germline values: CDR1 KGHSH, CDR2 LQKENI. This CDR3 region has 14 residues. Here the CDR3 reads CASSTPGRNTEAFF. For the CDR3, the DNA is TGTGCCAGCTCAACACCGGGGAGAAACACTGAAGCTTTCTTT.

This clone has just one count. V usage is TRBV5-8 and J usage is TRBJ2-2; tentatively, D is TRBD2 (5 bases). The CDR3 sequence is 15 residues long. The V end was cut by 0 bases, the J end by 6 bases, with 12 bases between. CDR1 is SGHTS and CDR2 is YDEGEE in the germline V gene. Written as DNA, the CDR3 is TGTGCCAGCAGCTTGGTCCTAGCCAGCGCCGGGGAGCTGTTTTTT. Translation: CASSLVLASAGELFF.

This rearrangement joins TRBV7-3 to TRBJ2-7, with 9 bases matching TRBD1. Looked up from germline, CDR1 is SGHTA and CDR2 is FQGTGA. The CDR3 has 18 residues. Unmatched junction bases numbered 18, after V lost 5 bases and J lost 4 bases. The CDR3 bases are TGTGCCAGCAGCGCCTCGGGGACAGGGATATGCCCAAGGTACGAGCAGTACTTC. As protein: CASSASGTGICPRYEQYF.

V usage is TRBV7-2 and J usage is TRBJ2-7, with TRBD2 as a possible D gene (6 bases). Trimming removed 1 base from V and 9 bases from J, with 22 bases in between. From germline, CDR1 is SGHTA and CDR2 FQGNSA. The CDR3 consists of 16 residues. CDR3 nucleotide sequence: TGTGCCAGCAGCTTAGAAGGAAAAGCGGGCCTTGGGGGGCAGTACTTC. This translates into CASSLEGKAGLGGQYF. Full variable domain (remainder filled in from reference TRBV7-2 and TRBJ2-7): GAGVSQSPSNKVTEKGKDVELRCDPISGHTALYWYRQSLGQGLEFLIYFQGNSAPDKSGLPSDRFSAERTGGSVSTLTIQRTQQEDSAVYLCASSLEGKAGLGGQYFGPGTRLTVT.

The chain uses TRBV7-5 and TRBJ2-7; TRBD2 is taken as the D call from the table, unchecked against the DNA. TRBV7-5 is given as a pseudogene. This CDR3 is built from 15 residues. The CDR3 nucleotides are TGTGCCAGAAGCTTTTCTAGCTCAGGACCCTACGAGCAGTACTTC. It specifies CARSFSSSGPYEQYF.